This passage covers 17 T cell receptor beta chains from one sample sequenced in a study of cytomegalovirus exposure and HLA in healthy donors. PCR amplification relied on 60 Vbeta primers (plus 13 Jbeta primers). TCRdb's copy holds only in-frame clones and misses some; the assay was immunoSEQ multiplex PCR. The sample contains under 130,000 clones, roughly 80% of which appear only once. Sequencing was performed on PBMCs. The source of these receptors is a woman aged 40 to 50 in good health and CMV-seropositive.

CDR3 sequence: CASSRLDRAFSEAFF. CDR3 coding DNA: TGCGCCAGCAGTCGACTGGACAGGGCTTTTTCTGAAGCTTTCTTT. The chain uses TRBV5-1 and TRBJ1-1, with 8 nucleotides matching TRBD1. Trimming took 5 bases from V and 6 from J; bases not matched to a gene: 12. This CDR3 is 15 amino acids long. Germline loops: CDR1 SGHRS, CDR2 YFSETQ.

The chain joins TRBV10-3 to TRBJ1-1; D call uncertain. The CDR3 runs to 15 residues. V was trimmed by 4 bases and J by 3 bases, leaving 15 bases between them. The germline CDR1 and CDR2 sequences are ENHRY and SYGVKD. The CDR3 bases are TGTGCCATCAGTGCCTCTATGATAGCGGACACTGAAGCTTTCTTT. Protein: CAISASMIADTEAFF.

J is TRBJ2-2 and V is TRBV9; 8 nucleotides agree with TRBD2. The CDR3 totals 17 residues. The germline CDR1 and CDR2 sequences are SGDLS and YYNGEE. Trimming at V came to 1 base and at J to 5 bases, leaving 10 bases not matched to a gene. CDR3 in DNA: TGTGCCAGCAGCGTATGGACTACGGGAGGGCTGACCGGGGAGCTGTTTTTT. It translates to CASSVWTTGGLTGELFF.

This clone was seen only a few times. The chain carries TRBV6-1 and TRBJ1-3, with D unresolved. The V end was cut by 3 bases, the J end by 0 bases, with 12 bases between. Germline CDR1 is MNHNS and CDR2 is SASEGT. This CDR3 contains 16 residues. CDR3: CASSDLHRSSGNTIYF. In DNA form, the CDR3 reads TGTGCCAGCAGTGACCTCCACCGGAGCTCTGGAAACACCATATATTTT.

J is TRBJ2-5 and V is TRBV18; weak D call: TRBD2 (6 bases). This CDR3 contains 11 residues. V lost 6 bases and J 5 bases, leaving 7 bases between the germline ends. Germline CDR1 is KGHSH and CDR2 is LQKENI. DNA of the CDR3: TGTGCCAGCTCTCGGGGGGAGACCCAGTACTTC. Its protein product is CASSRGETQYF. Supplemented by reference TRBV18 and TRBJ2-5, the full variable domain reads NAGVMQNPRHLVRRRGQEARLRCSPMKGHSHVYWYRQLPEEGLKFMVYLQKENIIDESGMPKERFSAEFPKEGPSILRIQQVVRGDSAAYFCASSRGETQYFGPGTRLLVL.

The genes are TRBV5-6 and TRBJ2-6, with D tentatively TRBD1 (5 bases). The V end was cut by 0 bases, the J end by 4 bases, with 8 bases between. Germline V CDR1 and CDR2: SGHDT, YYEEEE. This CDR3 spans 15 amino acids. CDR3 in DNA: TGTGCCAGCAGCTTGGGCAGGGAAGGGGCCAACGTCCTGACTTTC. Translating it yields CASSLGREGANVLTF.

This clone has more than one count but fewer than ten. This chain links TRBV19 with TRBJ2-3; D possibly corresponds to TRBD2 (6 bases). The CDR3 is 14 amino acids. Germline lookup yields CDR1 LNHDA and CDR2 SQIVND (reference sequence). V lost 1 base and J 6 bases, leaving 11 bases between the germline ends. This CDR3 reads CASSIGDFGDTQYF. CDR3 bases: TGTGCCAGTAGTATAGGGGACTTCGGGGATACGCAGTATTTT.

The gene calls are TRBV11-2 and TRBJ2-5; TRBD2 matches at 15 bases. With V trimmed by 4 bases and J by 5 bases, 8 bases remained unmatched. CDR3 length: 17 residues. Germline values: CDR1 SGHAT, CDR2 FQNNGV. The CDR3 DNA reads as TGTGCCAGCAGCTCTGGGGGACTAGCGGGAGGATGGGAGACCCAGTACTTC. Protein sequence: CASSSGGLAGGWETQYF.

This clone was picked up a small number of times. The genes are TRBV5-4 and TRBJ1-4; the D is unclear. Trimming left V 5 bases short and J 4 bases short, with 15 bases between. Germline CDR1 reads SGHNT; CDR2 reads YYREEE (reference sequence). The CDR3 totals 15 residues. The CDR3 here is CASSRFTRNNEKLFF. CDR3 sequence (DNA): TGTGCCAGCAGTCGGTTTACGCGAAATAATGAAAAACTGTTTTTT.

V usage is TRBV11-3 and J usage is TRBJ2-7; TRBD1 aligns across 10 bases. This CDR3 is built from 15 residues. V lost 3 bases, J lost 0 bases, and 2 bases stayed unmatched. Germline lookup yields CDR1 SGHNT and CDR2 YENEEA. The chain's CDR3 is CASSFDRGHSYEQYF. CDR3 nucleotides: TGTGCCAGCAGCTTTGACAGGGGGCACTCCTACGAGCAGTACTTC.

This clone has a single count. The genes are TRBV12-5 and TRBJ2-3, with TRBD2 matching over 7 bases. This CDR3 spans 19 amino acids. J was trimmed by 1 base and V by 2 bases; bases with no gene match: 15. Per the germline V gene, CDR1 is LGHNT and CDR2 is FRNRAP. CDR3 nucleotides: TGTGCTAGTGGTTTGATCCCTCTCGGAGCGGGATGGGGCACAGATACGCAGTATTTT. This encodes CASGLIPLGAGWGTDTQYF. The full variable domain, rest sourced from reference TRBV12-5 and TRBJ2-3, is DARVTQTPRHKVTEMGQEVTMRCQPILGHNTVFWYRQTMMQGLELLAYFRNRAPLDDSGMPKDRFSAEMPDATLATLKIQPSEPRDSAVYFCASGLIPLGAGWGTDTQYFGPGTRLTVL.

This chain joins TRBV18 and TRBJ2-7, with TRBD2 identical over 9 bases. The CDR3 extends over 16 amino acids. Germline V gene lookup returns CDR1 KGHSH and CDR2 LQKENI. Losses at the gene ends were 6 bases for V and 5 bases for J; bases not matched to a gene: 14. The CDR3 here is CASSNGLAGGQNEQYF. The DNA for the CDR3 is TGTGCCAGCTCTAACGGCCTGGCGGGGGGGCAAAACGAGCAGTACTTC.

The genes are TRBV7-2 and TRBJ2-6, with 10 bases aligning to TRBD1. The CDR3 spans 18 residues. The V gene's germline CDR1 is SGHTA and CDR2 FQGNSA. V lost 5 bases and J lost 3; bases outside the gene matches: 10. The CDR3 sequence: CASSLTGTGAVGANVLTF. In DNA form, the CDR3 reads TGTGCCAGCAGCCTAACCGGGACAGGGGCCGTTGGGGCCAACGTCCTGACTTTC. Supplemented by reference TRBV7-2 and TRBJ2-6, the full variable domain reads GAGVSQSPSNKVTEKGKDVELRCDPISGHTALYWYRQSLGQGLEFLIYFQGNSAPDKSGLPSDRFSAERTGGSVSTLTIQRTQQEDSAVYLCASSLTGTGAVGANVLTFGAGSRLTVL.

V usage is TRBV13 and J usage is TRBJ2-4, with D possibly TRBD2 on 6 matching bases. The germline gives CDR1 PRHDT, CDR2 FYEKMQ (reference sequence). CDR3 length equals 16 residues. The V gene lost 5 bases and the J gene lost 0 bases, with 14 bases spanning the gap. The CDR3 DNA sequence: TGTGCCAGCAGCCAACTCGGTAGCGGAGCCAAAAACATTCAGTACTTC. Translated, it gives CASSQLGSGAKNIQYF. The full variable domain, its missing parts supplied by reference TRBV13 and TRBJ2-4, is AAGVIQSPRHLIKEKRETATLKCYPIPRHDTVYWYQQGPGQDPQFLISFYEKMQSDKGSIPDRFSAQQFSDYHSELNMSSLELGDSALYFCASSQLGSGAKNIQYFGAGTRLSVL.

This chain links TRBV4-1 with TRBJ1-2; no clear D gene. V shed 3 bases and J shed 3 bases, with 14 bases lying between them. Germline CDR1 reads MGHRA; CDR2 reads YSYEKL. The CDR3 covers 15 residues. The CDR3 region is CASSHQSRGDYGYTF. Here the CDR3 DNA reads TGCGCCAGCAGCCACCAGAGCCGCGGTGACTATGGCTACACCTTC.

CDR3 DNA sequence: TGTGCCAGCAGCCTAGACAGGGGTGGGGTTAGGGGCCTTGGCGAGCAGTACTTC. As protein: CASSLDRGGVRGLGEQYF. The genes are TRBV27 and TRBJ2-7; 8 positions agree with TRBD1. J gave up 6 bases and V 6 bases, and 22 bases lay outside the gene matches. CDR3 size: 18 residues. Germline V gene sequence: CDR1 MNHEY, CDR2 SMNVEV (reference sequence).

The gene calls are TRBV5-1 and TRBJ2-3; maybe TRBD1 (7 bases). This CDR3 contains 17 residues. Germline V gene lookup returns CDR1 SGHRS and CDR2 YFSETQ. V lost 0 bases to trimming and J lost 2 bases, with 16 bases between them. The CDR3 DNA reads as TGCGCCAGCAGCTTGGCCCTCGGAGGGGGCTACACAGATACGCAGTATTTT. This sequence encodes CASSLALGGGYTDTQYF.